This TCR beta chain was captured by sequencing in a study of shared clonotypes between healthy human individuals. This CDR3 is 13 amino acids long. The germline V gene has CDR1 SGHDT and CDR2 YYEEEE. The ends were cut back, 6 bases at V and 4 bases at J, with 13 bases in the middle. Assay: immunoSEQ multiplex PCR; the TCRdb copy retains only in-frame clones and omits some. The sample has roughly 500,000 clones; roughly 77% are singletons. The genes are TRBV5-6 and TRBJ1-1; D possibly corresponds to TRBD1 (5 bases). Sequenced sample: PBMCs. This receptor was obtained from a woman between 35 and 50 years old in good health. Some clones in this sample may be carry-over from other donors' samples. In DNA form, the CDR3 reads TGTGCCAGCACCTACGGGGGGGGCACTGAAGCTTTCTTT. Its protein is CASTYGGGTEAFF.